Below, 13 T cell receptor beta chains from the same sample are listed, as sequenced in a study of OX40 agonist ivuxolimab in advanced cancers. Libraries were prepared by immunoSEQ multiplex PCR; TCRdb keeps only in-frame clonotypes and omits some of them. The top ten hold around 17% of the sample, which has about 37,000 clones, roughly nine tenths seen once. Material: CD4+ or CD8+ T cells sorted from blood, obtained in a trial of the OX40 agonist ivuxolimab. These receptors were taken from an adult with an advanced solid tumor such as melanoma, head and neck, liver or kidney cancer.

V usage is TRBV7-6 and J usage is TRBJ2-7; D is perhaps TRBD2 (5 bases). The CDR3 has 14 amino acids. V was trimmed by 1 base and J by 0 bases, leaving 7 bases between them. Germline V gene sequence: CDR1 SGHVS, CDR2 FNYEAQ. This chain's CDR3 is CASSLEGSSYEQYF. In DNA, the CDR3 is TGTGCCAGCAGCTTAGAAGGGAGCTCCTACGAGCAGTACTTC.

The chain combines TRBV11-3 with TRBJ2-1, with a possible D match to TRBD2 (5 bases). V was pared by 4 bases and J by 0 bases, with 10 bases between. Germline CDR1 and CDR2: SGHNT and YENEEA. The CDR3 sequence is 15 residues long. CDR3 protein: CASSSLGDSYNEQFF. The CDR3 nucleotides are TGTGCCAGCAGCTCACTCGGGGACTCCTACAATGAGCAGTTCTTC.

This clone turned up a few times. CDR3 sequence: CASSLGDRGRKEQYF. DNA of the CDR3: TGTGCCAGCAGCTTAGGGGACAGGGGGCGTAAAGAGCAGTACTTC. The chain is built from TRBV11-3 and TRBJ2-7; 12 nucleotides align to TRBD1. V trimming: 1 base; J trimming: 7 bases; junction bases outside the gene matches: 5. CDR1 and CDR2 from the germline V gene are SGHNT and YENEEA. This CDR3 has 15 residues.

The count of this clone is one. This chain connects TRBV30 to TRBJ1-2, with 8 positions matching TRBD1. V lost 5 bases to trimming and J lost 4 bases; unmatched junction nucleotides: 9. The CDR3 sequence is 14 residues long. The germline CDR1 and CDR2 sequences are GTSNPN and SVGIG (reference sequence). CDR3 in amino acids: CAWVSGQGGYGYTF. For the CDR3, the DNA is TGTGCCTGGGTCTCCGGACAGGGAGGCTATGGCTACACCTTC.

The rearrangement joins TRBV5-5 to TRBJ1-5; maybe TRBD1 (5 bases). Germline CDR1 reads SGHKS; CDR2 reads YYEKEE (reference sequence). The CDR3 has 16 amino acids. V was trimmed by 4 bases and J by 3 bases, leaving 17 bases between them. This chain's CDR3 is CASSPLPGTNNQPQHF. Written as DNA, the CDR3 is TGTGCCAGCAGCCCACTGCCAGGGACCAACAATCAGCCCCAGCATTTT.

The V gene is TRBV29-1, the J gene TRBJ2-7; D uncertain. The CDR3 has 13 residues. CDR1 SQVTM and CDR2 ANQGSEA come from the germline V gene. V was pared by 3 bases and J by 0 bases, with 9 bases between. CDR3 amino acids: CSVELGNSYEQYF. For the CDR3, the DNA is TGCAGCGTTGAGCTCGGCAACTCCTACGAGCAGTACTTC.

This clone was counted between two and nine times. The chain joins TRBV5-6 to TRBJ2-1; perhaps TRBD2 as D (6 bases). The CDR3 is made up of 16 amino acids. Germline CDR1 is SGHDT and CDR2 is YYEEEE. The V gene lost 4 bases and the J gene lost 2 bases, with 16 bases spanning the gap. CDR3 loop: CASSPQTRKAYNEQFF. The DNA for the CDR3 is TGTGCCAGCAGCCCGCAGACTAGGAAAGCCTACAATGAGCAGTTCTTC.

The chain carries TRBV4-1 and TRBJ2-7, with D possibly matching TRBD2 (6 bases). The germline V gene encodes CDR1 MGHRA and CDR2 YSYEKL. CDR3 size: 15 residues. V shed 0 bases and J shed 0 bases, with 9 bases lying between them. In DNA form, the CDR3 reads TGCGCCAGCAGCCAAGAACCCGGGAGCTCCTACGAGCAGTACTTC. Translation: CASSQEPGSSYEQYF.

The chain couples TRBV6-1 to TRBJ1-6; D unclear. This CDR3 comprises 12 residues. Germline-derived CDR1 and CDR2 are MNHNS and SASEGT. Trimming stripped 10 bases from V and 10 bases from J, with 14 bases between. The CDR3 DNA follows: TGTGCCACCGCATTTAAGCCGTCACCCCTCCACTTT. Amino acid sequence: CATAFKPSPLHF.

The rearrangement links TRBV4-1 to TRBJ1-2; perhaps TRBD1 as D (5 bases). The CDR3 totals 14 residues. Germline CDR1 MGHRA, CDR2 YSYEKL. V lost 1 base and J 3 bases, leaving 9 bases between the germline ends. Here the CDR3 reads CASSQGPRDYGYTF. The CDR3 coding sequence is TGCGCCAGCAGCCAAGGACCCAGGGACTATGGCTACACCTTC.

The V gene is TRBV18, the J gene TRBJ2-2; 7 nucleotides align to TRBD1. The CDR3 runs 13 residues. Germline-derived CDR1 and CDR2 are KGHSH and LQKENI. J gave up 3 bases and V 6 bases, and 1 base lay outside the gene matches. Here the CDR3 DNA reads TGTGCCAGCTCCCAGGGGGACACCGGGGAGCTGTTTTTT. Protein product: CASSQGDTGELFF.

CDR3 protein: CASSDDRVAEAFF. DNA of the CDR3: TGTGCCAGCAGTGACGACAGGGTGGCTGAAGCTTTCTTT. This chain uses TRBV6-1 with TRBJ1-1, with 7 bases aligning to TRBD1. The V and J ends lost 3 bases and 6 bases, in that order; junction bases with no gene match: 4. This CDR3 region has 13 residues. Germline V gene sequence: CDR1 MNHNS, CDR2 SASEGT.

V and J are TRBV19 and TRBJ1-1, with D possibly matching TRBD1 (5 bases). V gave up 3 bases and J gave up 4 bases, with 12 bases separating them. CDR1 and CDR2 from the germline V gene are LNHDA and SQIVND (reference sequence). The CDR3 runs to 14 residues. The CDR3 DNA reads as TGTGCCAGTAGTATGGGACGGGGAGGCACTGAAGCTTTCTTT. Translated: CASSMGRGGTEAFF. Full variable domain (outside the CDR3, taken from reference TRBV19 and TRBJ1-1): DGGITQSPKYLFRKEGQNVTLSCEQNLNHDAMYWYRQDPGQGLRLIYYSQIVNDFQKGDIAEGYSVSREKKESFPLTVTSAQKNPTAFYLCASSMGRGGTEAFFGQGTRLTVV.